This entry lists 25 T cell receptor beta chains sequenced from one sample in a study of T cells after yellow fever vaccination. From the 5' RACE reads, TCRdb called clonotypes with MiXCR, one entry per CDR3 protein. In the table there are approximately 350,000 distinct CDR3 sequences, more than 9% of which are singletons. The starting material was PBMCs, obtained on the day of the first yellow fever vaccination. The receptors stem from a young man who received the YFV17D yellow fever vaccine.

This clonotype has just a few counts. V is TRBV7-2 and J is TRBJ1-1; weak D call: TRBD1 (6 bases). The germline CDR1 and CDR2 sequences are SGHTA and FQGNSA. The CDR3 is 16 amino acids. The germline V and J ends were trimmed by 5 bases and 1 base, with 17 bases remaining between them. The CDR3 protein is CASSPDGTIRNTEAFF. CDR3 in DNA: TGTGCCAGCAGCCCCGACGGGACAATTAGGAACACTGAAGCTTTCTTT.

The chain employs TRBV29-1 and TRBJ2-5; TRBD2 matches 7 bases. V dropped 3 bases and J dropped 1; count of bases not matched to a gene: 14. Germline V CDR1 and CDR2: SQVTM, ANQGSEA. The CDR3 runs to 17 residues. CDR3 bases: TGCAGCGTTGAGGGGGAATCTGACGGGGGGACCCAAGAGACCCAGTACTTC. Its translation: CSVEGESDGGTQETQYF.

This sequence joins TRBV7-8 and TRBJ2-7; the match to TRBD1 covers 7 bases. The CDR3 extends over 14 amino acids. Germline V lookup: CDR1 SGHVS, CDR2 FQNEAQ. V dropped 5 bases and J dropped 6; count of bases not matched to a gene: 10. CDR3 sequence reads: CASSGRTGRIEQYV. The CDR3 coding sequence is TGTGCCAGCAGCGGCAGGACAGGTAGGATCGAGCAGTACGTC.

A few counts support this clonotype. The rearrangement joins TRBV29-1 to TRBJ2-5, with a weak D call TRBD2 (6 bases). The length of the CDR3 is 13 residues. Trimming removed 4 bases at V and 0 bases at J, with 9 bases between. The germline V gene encodes CDR1 SQVTM and CDR2 ANQGSEA. The DNA of the CDR3 is TGCAGCGTTGCGGGAGCAGACCAAGAGACCCAGTACTTC. Its translation is CSVAGADQETQYF.

The rearrangement uses TRBV11-1 and TRBJ2-2; the D gene is possibly TRBD2 (6 bases). The V gene's germline CDR1 is SGHAT and CDR2 FQDESV (reference sequence). V lost 1 base to trimming and J lost 4 bases, with 19 bases between them. The CDR3 is 18 amino acids. The CDR3 loop reads CASSLGAGLTGTTGELFF. In nucleotides, the CDR3 is TGTGCCAGCAGCTTAGGGGCGGGACTCACAGGAACCACCGGGGAGCTGTTTTTT.

This rearrangement joins TRBV20-1 to TRBJ1-5; D remains ambiguous. The CDR3 totals 13 residues. The germline V gene encodes CDR1 DFQATT and CDR2 SNEGSKA (reference sequence). Trimming shortened V by 5 bases and J by 9 bases, and 17 bases separated the two germline ends. DNA of the CDR3: TGCAGTGCTGGGGAGACTCTAGACGCGCCCCAGCATTTT. Translating it yields CSAGETLDAPQHF.

This clonotype was picked up a small number of times. The V and J genes are TRBV9 and TRBJ2-7, with TRBD2 matching 11 bases. The CDR3 has 16 residues. The J segment lost 2 bases and the V segment lost 4 bases, leaving 8 bases of the junction unmatched. Germline V gene sequence: CDR1 SGDLS, CDR2 YYNGEE. The CDR3 spells CASSPVRGLAAYEQYF. DNA for the CDR3: TGTGCCAGCAGCCCAGTGAGGGGACTAGCGGCCTACGAGCAGTACTTC.

This clonotype was counted a few times. This chain connects TRBV3-1 to TRBJ2-2; TRBD2 aligns across 9 bases. CDR3 length: 16 amino acids. J was trimmed by 6 bases and V by 0 bases; bases with no gene match: 5. CDR1 LGHDT and CDR2 YNNKEL come from the germline V gene (reference sequence). This CDR3 is CASSQDTGLASGELFF. CDR3 nucleotides: TGTGCCAGCAGCCAAGATACGGGACTAGCCTCCGGGGAGCTGTTTTTT.

This clonotype has only a few counts. This chain joins TRBV18 and TRBJ2-5, with D perhaps matching TRBD1 (6 bases). V was shortened by 4 bases and J by 0 bases, with 9 bases between the two germline ends. This CDR3 has 14 amino acids. The germline V gene encodes CDR1 KGHSH and CDR2 LQKENI. CDR3 in amino acids: CASSLQGNQETQYF. CDR3 nucleotide sequence: TGTGCCAGCTCACTACAGGGCAACCAAGAGACCCAGTACTTC.

The rearrangement uses TRBV7-4 and TRBJ2-3; D is perhaps TRBD1 or TRBD2 (6 bases each). Germline-derived CDR1 and CDR2 are SGHVT and SQSDAQ. This CDR3 comprises 15 residues. Trimming stripped 5 bases from V and 6 bases from J, with 18 bases between. The CDR3 sequence is CASSPTPGGLDTQYF. CDR3 DNA sequence: TGTGCCAGCAGCCCTACTCCCGGGGGCCTGGATACGCAGTATTTT.

This clonotype was recorded a few times. The J gene is TRBJ1-4, the V gene TRBV3-1; no clear D gene. CDR3 length equals 17 residues. The V end was cut by 0 bases, the J end by 6 bases, with 17 bases between. The germline CDR1 and CDR2 sequences are LGHDT and YNNKEL (reference sequence). The DNA for the CDR3 is TGTGCCAGCAGCCAAGATCTTAGTCTGCCCCGGGATGAAAAACTGTTTTTT. This translates into CASSQDLSLPRDEKLFF.

This clonotype was recorded only once. The chain carries TRBV29-1 and TRBJ2-3; tentatively, D is TRBD1 or TRBD2 (5 bases each). V gave up 1 base and J gave up 3 bases, with 11 bases separating them. Germline-derived CDR1 and CDR2 are SQVTM and ANQGSEA. The CDR3 is 14 amino acids. This chain's CDR3 is CSVEGGVGTDTQYF. CDR3 nucleotides: TGCAGCGTTGAAGGAGGGGTTGGGACAGATACGCAGTATTTT.

The CDR3 nucleotides read TGTGCCAGCCGTGGACTCACGATCGAAAAACTGTTTTTT. Translated: CASRGLTIEKLFF. The chain uses TRBV2 and TRBJ1-4; D remains ambiguous. Germline lookup yields CDR1 SNHLY and CDR2 FYNNEI. Trimming left V 8 bases short and J 8 bases short, with 15 bases between. CDR3 size: 13 residues.

The rearrangement joins TRBV10-3 to TRBJ1-4, with D uncertain. Per germline, CDR1 ENHRY and CDR2 SYGVKD. Trimming removed 4 bases from V and 7 bases from J, with 10 bases in between. The CDR3 runs 13 residues. The CDR3 DNA reads as TGTGCCATCAGTGGGGAAGGTGGTGAAAAACTGTTTTTT. Encoded protein: CAISGEGGEKLFF.

Here the CDR3 reads CASSVAAGGSPDTQYF. The CDR3 DNA is TGTGCCAGCAGCGTAGCGGCGGGGGGGTCCCCAGATACGCAGTATTTT. This chain joins TRBV9 and TRBJ2-3, with 9 bases fitting TRBD2. The CDR3 runs 16 residues. Losses at the gene ends were 0 bases for V and 4 bases for J; bases not matched to a gene: 6. Germline CDR1 SGDLS, CDR2 YYNGEE.

This clonotype appeared many times. V is TRBV30 and J is TRBJ1-4; tentatively, D is TRBD1 (6 bases). The CDR3 contains 16 residues. Germline loops: CDR1 GTSNPN, CDR2 SVGIG (reference sequence). V lost 5 bases, J lost 6 bases, and 22 bases lay in between. CDR3 DNA sequence: TGTGCCTGGTACACAGGGAAAGGCCTCGGGGATGAAAAACTGTTTTTT. This encodes CAWYTGKGLGDEKLFF.

This clonotype has at least ten counts. The V gene is TRBV5-4, the J gene TRBJ2-2; 8 nucleotides match TRBD2. Germline trimming cut 2 bases from V and 7 bases from J; bases unmatched to any gene: 4. The CDR3 is 14 residues long. Germline V gene data show CDR1 as SGHNT and CDR2 as YYREEE (reference sequence). This CDR3 reads CASSLAGEIGELFF. The CDR3 nucleotides read TGTGCCAGCAGCTTAGCGGGGGAAATCGGGGAGCTGTTTTTT.

In this sample, this clonotype turned up a few times. This chain joins TRBV7-9 and TRBJ2-3; D is undetermined. Trimming pared 0 bases from V and 2 bases from J, leaving 15 bases between. The CDR3 is 17 residues long. Germline CDR1 and CDR2: SEHNR and FQNEAQ (reference sequence). The CDR3 protein is CASSLAPSADPTDTQYF. As DNA, the CDR3 is TGTGCCAGCAGCTTAGCGCCATCGGCGGACCCCACAGATACGCAGTATTTT. Looking up the rest from reference TRBV7-9 and TRBJ2-3 gives the full variable domain: DTGVSQNPRHKITKRGQNVTFRCDPISEHNRLYWYRQTLGQGPEFLTYFQNEAQLEKSRLLSDRFSAERPKGSFSTLEIQRTEQGDSAMYLCASSLAPSADPTDTQYFGPGTRLTVL.

The chain couples TRBV12-3 or TRBV12-4 to TRBJ2-5, with TRBD1 matching 10 bases. The CDR3 is 14 residues long. The V segment lost 7 bases and the J segment 4 bases; nucleotides outside the gene matches: 6. This CDR3 is CASTLDRGRETQYF. CDR3 bases: TGTGCCAGCACACTGGACAGGGGGAGAGAGACCCAGTACTTC.

This clonotype showed up just a few times. J is TRBJ2-1 and V is TRBV28; 8 nucleotides match TRBD2. The germline V gene has CDR1 MDHEN and CDR2 SYDVKM. V lost 7 bases to trimming and J lost 15 bases; unmatched junction nucleotides: 8. This CDR3 comprises 11 residues. Here the CDR3 DNA reads TGTGCCAGCACCAATCATCTAGCGGGGTTCTTC. Amino acids: CASTNHLAGFF.

The V call is TRBV5-1, the J call TRBJ1-6, with 8 bases identical to TRBD1. Trimming took 0 bases from V and 11 from J; bases not matched to a gene: 7. Germline V lookup: CDR1 SGHRS, CDR2 YFSETQ. This CDR3 is 15 amino acids long. CDR3 bases: TGCGCCAGCAGCTTGGATTTCAGGGGGCATACACCCCTCCACTTT. Translated: CASSLDFRGHTPLHF.

This clonotype was detected a few times. V is TRBV5-1 and J is TRBJ2-1; TRBD2 aligns across 16 bases. The trim removed 3 bases at V and 16 bases at J, leaving 7 bases unmatched. Germline assignment: CDR1 SGHRS and CDR2 YFSETQ. The CDR3 is 14 residues long. The CDR3 DNA is TGCGCCAGCAGCTCCGGGACTAGCGGGGGGGCTGGATTCTTC. Translated: CASSSGTSGGAGFF.

In its sample, this clonotype was seen a few times. The rearrangement joins TRBV20-1 to TRBJ1-1; 7 nucleotides match TRBD1. The junction had 5 bases not matched to a gene; V was cut back by 5 bases and J by 5 bases. Germline values: CDR1 DFQATT, CDR2 SNEGSKA (reference sequence). The CDR3 is 12 amino acids. Written as DNA, the CDR3 is TGCAGTGCTCTCACAGGGGAAACTGAAGCTTTCTTT. This sequence encodes CSALTGETEAFF.

The rearrangement links TRBV2 to TRBJ2-1; perhaps TRBD2 as D (6 bases). Trimming pared 4 bases from V and 10 bases from J, leaving 20 bases between. The CDR3 totals 15 residues. Germline CDR1 reads SNHLY; CDR2 reads FYNNEI. CDR3 sequence reads: CASSGGAGSPREQFF. Written as DNA, the CDR3 is TGTGCCAGCAGTGGGGGCGCGGGGAGCCCCAGGGAGCAGTTCTTC.

This chain uses TRBV12-3 or TRBV12-4 with TRBJ1-2, with D possibly being TRBD1 (6 bases). The CDR3 extends over 13 amino acids. V lost 8 bases, J lost 8 bases, and 18 bases lay in between. The CDR3 coding sequence is TGTGCCAGCCTTCAGGGCAGGGGACACGGCTACACCTTC. Translating it yields CASLQGRGHGYTF.